A single sample gave rise to the 9 T cell receptor beta chains below, sequenced in a study of cytomegalovirus exposure and HLA in healthy donors. Amplification used 60 Vbeta primers and 13 Jbeta primers. Sequencing used immunoSEQ multiplex PCR; TCRdb keeps in-frame clones, though not all of them. The sample records 90,000 to 110,000 clones, 83% being singletons. Material for sequencing was PBMCs. These receptors were taken from a man between 18 and 35 years old in good health and CMV-seronegative.

V gene TRBV2 combines with J gene TRBJ1-5; TRBD1 matches at 9 bases. Germline V gene lookup returns CDR1 SNHLY and CDR2 FYNNEI. The CDR3 has 13 amino acids. Germline trimming cut 10 bases from V and 7 bases from J; bases unmatched to any gene: 8. CDR3 residues: CAMTGGLGQPQHF. The CDR3 DNA follows: TGTGCCATGACAGGGGGGCTTGGGCAGCCCCAGCATTTT.

The chain is built from TRBV7-9 and TRBJ2-1; 7 bases line up with TRBD2. The CDR3 covers 13 residues. V was pared by 9 bases and J by 8 bases, with 10 bases of the junction left unmatched. Germline V lookup: CDR1 SEHNR, CDR2 FQNEAQ (reference sequence). The CDR3 protein is CARAPLGGDEQFF. The CDR3 DNA sequence: TGTGCCAGGGCCCCCCTGGGGGGGGATGAGCAGTTCTTC.

This chain joins TRBV5-1 and TRBJ1-1; D remains unclear. V dropped 6 bases and J dropped 0 bases, with 9 bases sitting between them. The V gene's germline CDR1 is SGHRS and CDR2 YFSETQ. This CDR3 is built from 13 residues. The CDR3 bases are TGCGCCAGCACTGCGGTAATGAACACTGAAGCTTTCTTT. This sequence encodes CASTAVMNTEAFF. The complete variable domain, with remaining parts taken from reference TRBV5-1 and TRBJ1-1, reads KAGVTQTPRYLIKTRGQQVTLSCSPISGHRSVSWYQQTPGQGLQFLFEYFSETQRNKGNFPGRFSGRQFSNSRSEMNVSTLELGDSALYLCASTAVMNTEAFFGQGTRLTVV.

V usage is TRBV27 and J usage is TRBJ1-1; 9 bases map to TRBD1. The CDR3 sequence is 13 residues long. From germline, CDR1 is MNHEY and CDR2 SMNVEV (reference sequence). V dropped 8 bases and J dropped 5; count of bases not matched to a gene: 6. CDR3 nucleotide sequence: TGTGCCAGCGGGACAGGGTTACGAACTGAAGCTTTCTTT. It translates to CASGTGLRTEAFF.

The V and J genes are TRBV28 and TRBJ2-3; 9 nucleotides align to TRBD1. Unmatched junction bases numbered 10, after V lost 3 bases and J lost 6 bases. The CDR3 sequence is 16 residues long. Germline CDR1 MDHEN, CDR2 SYDVKM. CDR3: CASSLIVTGGLDTQYF. The CDR3 DNA reads as TGTGCCAGCAGTTTGATTGTAACAGGGGGCTTGGATACGCAGTATTTT. The full variable domain, with the rest looked up from reference TRBV28 and TRBJ2-3, is DVKVTQSSRYLVKRTGEKVFLECVQDMDHENMFWYRQDPGLGLRLIYFSYDVKMKEKGDIPEGYSVSREKKERFSLILESASTNQTSMYLCASSLIVTGGLDTQYFGPGTRLTVL.

This sequence joins TRBV28 and TRBJ2-7; TRBD1 is a possible D gene (6 bases). The CDR3 length is 15 residues. Between the trimmed V and J ends, which lost 4 bases and 4 bases, there was a span of 17 bases. Germline V CDR1 and CDR2: MDHEN, SYDVKM. The CDR3 protein is CASSSLGGDLYEQYF. CDR3 DNA sequence: TGTGCCAGCAGTTCTCTTGGGGGCGACTTATACGAGCAGTACTTC.

The CDR3 sequence: CASSLIGGHEQYF. The CDR3 region has the DNA TGTGCCAGCAGCTTAATAGGGGGTCACGAGCAGTACTTC. The chain combines TRBV11-2 with TRBJ2-7; D might be TRBD1 (6 bases). The length of the CDR3 is 13 residues. Germline lookup yields CDR1 SGHAT and CDR2 FQNNGV. V lost 2 bases, J lost 5 bases, and 10 bases lay in between.

V and J are TRBV5-4 and TRBJ2-7; 7 nucleotides agree with TRBD1. The CDR3 loop spans 15 amino acids. In germline, CDR1 is SGHNT, CDR2 YYREEE (reference sequence). Trimming cost V 4 bases and J 3 bases; bases outside gene matches: 10. For the CDR3, the DNA is TGTGCCAGCAGCCCGACAGGGTTCGAGGTCTACGAGCAGTACTTC. It specifies CASSPTGFEVYEQYF.

The CDR3 DNA follows: TGTGCCAGTAGTATAGAGGGGACAGGGTACACCGGGGAGCTGTTTTTT. It encodes CASSIEGTGYTGELFF. The V and J genes are TRBV19 and TRBJ2-2, with 9 bases identical to TRBD1. The CDR3 loop spans 16 amino acids. Trimming removed 0 bases from V and 3 bases from J; junction bases left unmatched: 2. Germline assignment: CDR1 LNHDA and CDR2 SQIVND (reference sequence).